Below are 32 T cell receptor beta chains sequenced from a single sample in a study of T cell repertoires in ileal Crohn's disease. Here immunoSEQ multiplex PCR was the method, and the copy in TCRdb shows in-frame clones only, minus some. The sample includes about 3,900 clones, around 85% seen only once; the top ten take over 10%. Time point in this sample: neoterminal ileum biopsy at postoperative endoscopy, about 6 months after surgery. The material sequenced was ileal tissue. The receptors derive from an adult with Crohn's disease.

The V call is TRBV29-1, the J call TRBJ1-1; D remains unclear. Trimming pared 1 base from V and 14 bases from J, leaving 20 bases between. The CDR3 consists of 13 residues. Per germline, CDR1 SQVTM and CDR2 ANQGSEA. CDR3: CSVEVLSAGKTFF. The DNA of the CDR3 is TGCAGCGTTGAAGTCCTATCGGCCGGGAAGACATTCTTT. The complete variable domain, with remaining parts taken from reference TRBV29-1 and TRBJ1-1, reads SAVISQKPSRDICQRGTSLTIQCQVDSQVTMMFWYRQQPGQSLTLIATANQGSEATYESGFVIDKFPISRPNLTFSTLTVSNMSPEDSSIYLCSVEVLSAGKTFFGQGTRLTVV.

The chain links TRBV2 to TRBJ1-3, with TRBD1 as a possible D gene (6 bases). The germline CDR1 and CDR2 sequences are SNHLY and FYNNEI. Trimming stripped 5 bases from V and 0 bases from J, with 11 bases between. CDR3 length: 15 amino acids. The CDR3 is CASSIGQYSGNTIYF. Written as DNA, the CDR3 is TGTGCCAGCAGTATCGGACAGTACTCTGGAAACACCATATATTTT.

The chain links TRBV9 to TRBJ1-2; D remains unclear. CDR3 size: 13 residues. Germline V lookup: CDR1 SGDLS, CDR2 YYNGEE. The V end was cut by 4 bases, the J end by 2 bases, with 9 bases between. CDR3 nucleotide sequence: TGTGCCAGCAGCTCACCAGAAAACTATGGCTACACCTTC. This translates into CASSSPENYGYTF. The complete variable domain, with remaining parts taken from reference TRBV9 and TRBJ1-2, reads DSGVTQTPKHLITATGQRVTLRCSPRSGDLSVYWYQQSLDQGLQFLIQYYNGEERAKGNILERFSAQQFPDLHSELNLSSLELGDSALYFCASSSPENYGYTFGSGTRLTVV.

CDR3 bases: TGTGCCAGCAGCCCGAAAGGGAGGGACAGGGACTCTGGCTACACCTTC. Encoded protein: CASSPKGRDRDSGYTF. V usage is TRBV27 and J usage is TRBJ1-2; 9 nucleotides match TRBD1. The CDR3 length is 16 residues. V gave up 6 bases and J gave up 7 bases; unmatched junction bases: 15. Germline lookup yields CDR1 MNHEY and CDR2 SMNVEV (reference sequence).

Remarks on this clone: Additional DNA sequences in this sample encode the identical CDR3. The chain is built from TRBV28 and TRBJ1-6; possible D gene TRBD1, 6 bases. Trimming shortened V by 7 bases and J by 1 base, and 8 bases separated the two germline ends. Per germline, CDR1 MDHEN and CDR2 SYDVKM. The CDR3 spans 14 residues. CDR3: CASKQGSYNSPLHF. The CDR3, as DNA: TGTGCCAGCAAGCAGGGGTCCTATAATTCACCCCTCCACTTT.

The CDR3 here is CASTPGLGTYEQYF. The CDR3 nucleotides are TGTGCCAGCACCCCGGGACTAGGGACGTACGAGCAGTACTTC. The chain is built from TRBV6-5 and TRBJ2-7; 8 bases fit TRBD2. The V and J ends lost 7 bases and 4 bases, in that order; junction bases with no gene match: 9. CDR1 and CDR2 from the germline V gene are MNHEY and SVGAGI. The CDR3 consists of 14 residues.

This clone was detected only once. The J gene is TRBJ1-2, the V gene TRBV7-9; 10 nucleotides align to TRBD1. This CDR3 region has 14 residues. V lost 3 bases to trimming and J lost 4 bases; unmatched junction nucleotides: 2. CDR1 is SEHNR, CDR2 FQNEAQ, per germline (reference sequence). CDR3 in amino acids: CASSLTGGAYGYTF. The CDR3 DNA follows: TGTGCCAGCAGCTTGACAGGGGGCGCCTATGGCTACACCTTC.

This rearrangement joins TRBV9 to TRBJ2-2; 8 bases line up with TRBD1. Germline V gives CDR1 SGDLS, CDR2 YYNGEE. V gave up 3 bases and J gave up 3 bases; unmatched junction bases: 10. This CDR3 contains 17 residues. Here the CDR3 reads CASSARPGTGYTGELFF. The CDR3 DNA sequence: TGTGCCAGCAGCGCCCGGCCTGGGACAGGATACACCGGGGAGCTGTTTTTT. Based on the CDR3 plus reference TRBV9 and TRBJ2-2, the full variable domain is DSGVTQTPKHLITATGQRVTLRCSPRSGDLSVYWYQQSLDQGLQFLIQYYNGEERAKGNILERFSAQQFPDLHSELNLSSLELGDSALYFCASSARPGTGYTGELFFGEGSRLTVL.

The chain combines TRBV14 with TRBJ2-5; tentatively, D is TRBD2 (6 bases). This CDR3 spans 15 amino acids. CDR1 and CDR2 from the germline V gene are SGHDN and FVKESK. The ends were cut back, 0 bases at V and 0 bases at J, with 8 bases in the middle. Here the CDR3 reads CASSQDGGYQETQYF. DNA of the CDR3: TGTGCCAGCAGCCAAGACGGGGGTTACCAAGAGACCCAGTACTTC. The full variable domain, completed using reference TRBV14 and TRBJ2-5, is EAGVTQFPSHSVIEKGQTVTLRCDPISGHDNLYWYRRVMGKEIKFLLHFVKESKQDESGMPNNRFLAERTGGTYSTLKVQPAELEDSGVYFCASSQDGGYQETQYFGPGTRLLVL.

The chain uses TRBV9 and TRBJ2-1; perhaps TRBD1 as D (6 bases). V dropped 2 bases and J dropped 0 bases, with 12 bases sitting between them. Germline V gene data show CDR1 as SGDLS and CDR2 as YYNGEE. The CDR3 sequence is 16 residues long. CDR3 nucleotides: TGTGCCAGCAGCGTCTCCAGGGGTAGCTCCTACAATGAGCAGTTCTTC. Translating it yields CASSVSRGSSYNEQFF.

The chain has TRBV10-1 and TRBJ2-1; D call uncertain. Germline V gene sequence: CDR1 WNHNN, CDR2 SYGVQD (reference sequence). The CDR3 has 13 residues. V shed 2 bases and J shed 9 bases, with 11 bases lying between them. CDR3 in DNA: TGCGCCAGCAGTGAGGCTCCTGGAGCTGAGCAGTTCTTC. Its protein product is CASSEAPGAEQFF.

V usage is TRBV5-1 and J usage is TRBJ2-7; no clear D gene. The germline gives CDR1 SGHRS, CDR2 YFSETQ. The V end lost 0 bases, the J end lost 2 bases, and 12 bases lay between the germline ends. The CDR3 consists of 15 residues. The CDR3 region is CASSLESARTYEQYF. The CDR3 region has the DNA TGCGCCAGCAGCTTGGAATCGGCGCGGACCTACGAGCAGTACTTC. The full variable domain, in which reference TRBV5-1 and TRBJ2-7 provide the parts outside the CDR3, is KAGVTQTPRYLIKTRGQQVTLSCSPISGHRSVSWYQQTPGQGLQFLFEYFSETQRNKGNFPGRFSGRQFSNSRSEMNVSTLELGDSALYLCASSLESARTYEQYFGPGTRLTVT.

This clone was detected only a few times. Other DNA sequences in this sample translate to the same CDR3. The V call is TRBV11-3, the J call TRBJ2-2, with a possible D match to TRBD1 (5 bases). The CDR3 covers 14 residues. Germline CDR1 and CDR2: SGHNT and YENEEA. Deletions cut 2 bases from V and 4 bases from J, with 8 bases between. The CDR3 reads CASSLTGLTGELFF. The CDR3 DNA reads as TGTGCCAGCAGCTTAACAGGTCTCACCGGGGAGCTGTTTTTT.

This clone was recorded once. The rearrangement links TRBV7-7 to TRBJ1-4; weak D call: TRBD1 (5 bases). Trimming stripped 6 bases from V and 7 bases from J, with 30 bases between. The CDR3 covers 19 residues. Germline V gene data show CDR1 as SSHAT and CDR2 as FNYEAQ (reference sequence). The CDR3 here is CASSSRVGGIGVSGEKLFF. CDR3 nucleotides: TGTGCCAGCAGTTCCCGGGTGGGGGGGATTGGAGTTTCTGGTGAAAAACTGTTTTTT. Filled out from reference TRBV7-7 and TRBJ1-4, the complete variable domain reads GAGVSQSPRYKVTKRGQDVTLRCDPISSHATLYWYQQALGQGPEFLTYFNYEAQPDKSGLPSDRFSAERPEGSISTLTIQRTEQRDSAMYRCASSSRVGGIGVSGEKLFFGSGTQLSVL.

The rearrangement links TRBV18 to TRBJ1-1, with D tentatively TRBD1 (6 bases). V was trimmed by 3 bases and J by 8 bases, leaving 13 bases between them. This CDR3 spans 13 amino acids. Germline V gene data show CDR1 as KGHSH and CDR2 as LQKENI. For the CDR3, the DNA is TGTGCCAGCTCACCCAGGGGCTTCGGGGAAGCTTTCTTT. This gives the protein CASSPRGFGEAFF.

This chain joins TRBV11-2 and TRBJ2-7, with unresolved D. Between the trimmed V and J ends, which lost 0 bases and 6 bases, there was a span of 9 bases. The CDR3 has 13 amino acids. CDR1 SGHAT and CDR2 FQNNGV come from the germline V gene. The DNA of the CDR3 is TGTGCCAGCAGCTTAGATAAGTCCAGCGAGCAGTACTTC. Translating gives CASSLDKSSEQYF.

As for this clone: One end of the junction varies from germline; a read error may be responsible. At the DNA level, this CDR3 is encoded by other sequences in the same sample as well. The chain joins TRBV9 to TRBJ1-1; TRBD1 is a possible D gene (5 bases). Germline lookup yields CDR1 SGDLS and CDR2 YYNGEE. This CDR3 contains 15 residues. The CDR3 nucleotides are TGCGCCAGCAGCGTAGGTCCAGGGTTGTTCACTGAAGCTTTCTTT. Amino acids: CASSVGPGLFTEAFF.

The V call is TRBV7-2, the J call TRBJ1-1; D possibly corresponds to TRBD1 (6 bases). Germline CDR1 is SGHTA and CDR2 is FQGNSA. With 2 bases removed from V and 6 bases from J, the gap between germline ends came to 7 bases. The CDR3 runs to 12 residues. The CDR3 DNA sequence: TGTGCCAGCAGCTTAAGGACAGCTGAAGCTTTCTTT. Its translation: CASSLRTAEAFF.

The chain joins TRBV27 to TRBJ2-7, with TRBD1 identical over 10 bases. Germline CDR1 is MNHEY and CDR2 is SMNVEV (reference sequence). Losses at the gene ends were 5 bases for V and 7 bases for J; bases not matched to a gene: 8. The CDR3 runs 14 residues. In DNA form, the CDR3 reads TGTGCCAGCAGTCCGGACAGGGGGGTTAGGGAGCAGTACTTC. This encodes CASSPDRGVREQYF.

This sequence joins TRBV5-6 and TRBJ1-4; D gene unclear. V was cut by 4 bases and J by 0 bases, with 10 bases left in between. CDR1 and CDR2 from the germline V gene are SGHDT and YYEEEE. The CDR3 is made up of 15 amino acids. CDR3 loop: CASSTYSATNEKLFF. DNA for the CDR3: TGTGCCAGCAGCACCTACAGTGCAACTAATGAAAAACTGTTTTTT. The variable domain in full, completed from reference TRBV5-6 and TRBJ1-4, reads DAGVTQSPTHLIKTRGQQVTLRCSPKSGHDTVSWYQQALGQGPQFIFQYYEEEERQRGNFPDRFSGHQFPNYSSELNVNALLLGDSALYLCASSTYSATNEKLFFGSGTQLSVL.

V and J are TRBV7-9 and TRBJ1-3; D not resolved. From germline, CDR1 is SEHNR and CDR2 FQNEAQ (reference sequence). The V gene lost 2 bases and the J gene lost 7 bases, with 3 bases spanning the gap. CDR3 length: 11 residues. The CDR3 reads CASSLTNTIYF. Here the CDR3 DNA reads TGTGCCAGCAGCTTAACTAACACCATATATTTT.

The chain's CDR3 is CASTFRTGESEYGYTF. The CDR3 DNA sequence: TGCGCCAGCACCTTCCGGACAGGGGAATCGGAGTATGGCTACACCTTC. The rearrangement joins TRBV5-1 to TRBJ1-2, with 9 positions matching TRBD1. The CDR3 has 16 residues. The J segment lost 5 bases and the V segment lost 6 bases, leaving 14 bases of the junction unmatched. Germline lookup yields CDR1 SGHRS and CDR2 YFSETQ.

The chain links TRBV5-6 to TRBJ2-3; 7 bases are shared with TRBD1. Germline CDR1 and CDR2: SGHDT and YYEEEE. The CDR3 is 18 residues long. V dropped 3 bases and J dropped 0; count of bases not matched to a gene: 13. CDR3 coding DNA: TGTGCCAGCAGCTCTCTCACCCGGGACAGTGCCAGCACAGATACGCAGTATTTT. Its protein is CASSSLTRDSASTDTQYF.

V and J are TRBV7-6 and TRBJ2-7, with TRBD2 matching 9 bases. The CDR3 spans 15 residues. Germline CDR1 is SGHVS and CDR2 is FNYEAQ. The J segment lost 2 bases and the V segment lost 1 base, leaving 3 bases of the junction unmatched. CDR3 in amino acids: CASSLDASGAYEQYF. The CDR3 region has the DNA TGTGCCAGCAGCTTAGACGCTAGCGGGGCCTACGAGCAGTACTTC.

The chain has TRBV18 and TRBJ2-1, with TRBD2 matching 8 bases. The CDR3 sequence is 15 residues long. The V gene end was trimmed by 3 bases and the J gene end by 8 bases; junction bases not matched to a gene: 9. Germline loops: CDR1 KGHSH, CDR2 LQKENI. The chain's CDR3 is CASSPEAGDRDEQFF. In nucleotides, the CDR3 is TGTGCCAGCTCACCCGAAGCGGGGGACCGGGATGAGCAGTTCTTC.

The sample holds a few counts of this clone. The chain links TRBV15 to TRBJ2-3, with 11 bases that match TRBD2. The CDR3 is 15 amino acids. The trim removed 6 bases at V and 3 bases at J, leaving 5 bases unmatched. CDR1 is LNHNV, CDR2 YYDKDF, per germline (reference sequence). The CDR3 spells CATRATSGVTDTQYF. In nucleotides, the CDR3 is TGTGCCACCAGGGCGACTAGCGGGGTAACAGATACGCAGTATTTT.

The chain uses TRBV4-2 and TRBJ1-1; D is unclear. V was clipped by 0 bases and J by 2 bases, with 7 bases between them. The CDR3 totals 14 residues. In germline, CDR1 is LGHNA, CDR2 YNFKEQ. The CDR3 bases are TGTGCCAGCAGCCAAGAGTTACAAAACACTGAAGCTTTCTTT. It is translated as CASSQELQNTEAFF.

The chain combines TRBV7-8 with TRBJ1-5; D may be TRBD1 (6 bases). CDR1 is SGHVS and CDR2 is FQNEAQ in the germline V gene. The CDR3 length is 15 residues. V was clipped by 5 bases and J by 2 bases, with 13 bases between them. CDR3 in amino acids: CASSIQGNGNQPQHF. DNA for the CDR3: TGTGCCAGCAGCATTCAGGGGAACGGCAATCAGCCCCAGCATTTT. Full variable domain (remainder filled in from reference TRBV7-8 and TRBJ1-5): GAGVSQSPRYKVAKRGQDVALRCDPISGHVSLFWYQQALGQGPEFLTYFQNEAQLDKSGLPSDRFFAERPEGSVSTLKIQRTQQEDSAVYLCASSIQGNGNQPQHFGDGTRLSIL.

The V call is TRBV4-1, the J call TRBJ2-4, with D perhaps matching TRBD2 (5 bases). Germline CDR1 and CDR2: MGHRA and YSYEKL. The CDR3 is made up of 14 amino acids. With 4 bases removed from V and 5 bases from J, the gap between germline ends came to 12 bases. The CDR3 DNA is TGCGCCAGCAGCCCGGGGATTGGTCAAAACATTCAGTACTTC. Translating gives CASSPGIGQNIQYF.

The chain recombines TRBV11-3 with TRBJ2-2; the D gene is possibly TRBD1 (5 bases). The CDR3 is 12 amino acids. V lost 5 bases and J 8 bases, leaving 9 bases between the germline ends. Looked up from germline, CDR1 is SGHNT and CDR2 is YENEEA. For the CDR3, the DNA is TGTGCCAGCAGCCCCCGGACAGGGGAGCTGTTTTTT. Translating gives CASSPRTGELFF.

DNA of the CDR3: TGTGCCAGCAGCTCCGCCTCGGGCGGAGGTACGCAGTATTTT. Its protein product is CASSSASGGGTQYF. The chain joins TRBV5-6 to TRBJ2-3, with D possibly being TRBD2 (5 bases). From germline, CDR1 is SGHDT and CDR2 YYEEEE. This CDR3 has 14 residues. The V and J ends lost 3 bases and 8 bases respectively, with 16 bases between them.

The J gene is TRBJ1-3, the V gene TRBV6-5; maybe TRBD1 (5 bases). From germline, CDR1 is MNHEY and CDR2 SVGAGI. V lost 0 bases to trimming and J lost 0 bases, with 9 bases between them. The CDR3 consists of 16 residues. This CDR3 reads CASSYSTTASGNTIYF. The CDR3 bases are TGTGCCAGCAGTTACTCGACGACAGCCTCTGGAAACACCATATATTTT.